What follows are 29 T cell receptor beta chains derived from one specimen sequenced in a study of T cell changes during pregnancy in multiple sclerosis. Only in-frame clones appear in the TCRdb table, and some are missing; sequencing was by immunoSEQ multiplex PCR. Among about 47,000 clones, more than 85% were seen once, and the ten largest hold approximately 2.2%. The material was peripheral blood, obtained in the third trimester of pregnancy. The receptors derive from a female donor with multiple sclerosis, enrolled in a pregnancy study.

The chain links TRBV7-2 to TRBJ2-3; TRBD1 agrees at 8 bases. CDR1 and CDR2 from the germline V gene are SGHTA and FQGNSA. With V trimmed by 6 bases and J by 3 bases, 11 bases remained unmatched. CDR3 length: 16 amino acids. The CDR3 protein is CASRPDRGVGTDTQYF. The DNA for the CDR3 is TGTGCCAGCAGGCCCGACAGGGGCGTGGGGACAGATACGCAGTATTTT.

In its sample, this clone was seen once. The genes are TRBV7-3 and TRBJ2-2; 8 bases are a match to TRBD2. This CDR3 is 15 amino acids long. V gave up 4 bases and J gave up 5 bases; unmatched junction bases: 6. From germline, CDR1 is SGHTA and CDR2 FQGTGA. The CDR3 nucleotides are TGTGCCAGCAGCTGGACGGGAGGGCCTACCGGGGAGCTGTTTTTT. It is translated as CASSWTGGPTGELFF.

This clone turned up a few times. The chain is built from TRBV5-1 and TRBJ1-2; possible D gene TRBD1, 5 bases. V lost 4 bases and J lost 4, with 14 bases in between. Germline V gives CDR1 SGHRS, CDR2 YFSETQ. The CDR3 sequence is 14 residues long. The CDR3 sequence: CASSPGTGSYGYTF. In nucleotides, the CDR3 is TGCGCCAGCAGCCCAGGGACTGGCTCCTATGGCTACACCTTC. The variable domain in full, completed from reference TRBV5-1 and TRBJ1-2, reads KAGVTQTPRYLIKTRGQQVTLSCSPISGHRSVSWYQQTPGQGLQFLFEYFSETQRNKGNFPGRFSGRQFSNSRSEMNVSTLELGDSALYLCASSPGTGSYGYTFGSGTRLTVV.

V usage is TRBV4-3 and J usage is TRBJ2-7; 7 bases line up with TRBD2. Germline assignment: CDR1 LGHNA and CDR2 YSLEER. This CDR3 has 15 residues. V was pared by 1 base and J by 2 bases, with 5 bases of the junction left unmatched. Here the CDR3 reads CASSQGLAAPYEQYF. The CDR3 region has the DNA TGCGCCAGCAGCCAAGGGCTAGCGGCTCCCTACGAGCAGTACTTC.

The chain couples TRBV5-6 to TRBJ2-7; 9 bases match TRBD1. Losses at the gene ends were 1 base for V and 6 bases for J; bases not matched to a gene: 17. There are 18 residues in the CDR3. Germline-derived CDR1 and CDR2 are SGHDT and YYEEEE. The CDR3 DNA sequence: TGTGCCAGCAGCTTGAGGAGATACCGGGACAGGGATGTGGGCGAGCAGTACTTC. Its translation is CASSLRRYRDRDVGEQYF.

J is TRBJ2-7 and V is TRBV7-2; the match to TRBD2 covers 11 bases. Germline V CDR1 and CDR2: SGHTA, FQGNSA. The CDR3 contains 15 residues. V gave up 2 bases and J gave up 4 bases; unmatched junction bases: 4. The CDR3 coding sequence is TGTGCCAGCAGCTTAACTAGCGGGAGTGGGTACGAGCAGTACTTC. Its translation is CASSLTSGSGYEQYF.

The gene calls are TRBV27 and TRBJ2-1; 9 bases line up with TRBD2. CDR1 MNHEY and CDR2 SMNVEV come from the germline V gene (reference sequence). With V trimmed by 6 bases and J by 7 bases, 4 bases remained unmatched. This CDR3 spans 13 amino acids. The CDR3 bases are TGTGCCAGCAGCTTTGCGGGAGGGAATGAGCAGTTCTTC. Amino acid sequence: CASSFAGGNEQFF.

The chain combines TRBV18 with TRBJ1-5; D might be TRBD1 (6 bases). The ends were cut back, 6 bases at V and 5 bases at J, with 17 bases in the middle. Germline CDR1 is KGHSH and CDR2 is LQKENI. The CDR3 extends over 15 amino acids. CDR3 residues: CASSSRHREDQPQHF. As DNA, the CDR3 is TGTGCCAGCTCTTCGAGGCACAGGGAAGATCAGCCCCAGCATTTT. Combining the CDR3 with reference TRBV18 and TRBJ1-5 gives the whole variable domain NAGVMQNPRHLVRRRGQEARLRCSPMKGHSHVYWYRQLPEEGLKFMVYLQKENIIDESGMPKERFSAEFPKEGPSILRIQQVVRGDSAAYFCASSSRHREDQPQHFGDGTRLSIL.

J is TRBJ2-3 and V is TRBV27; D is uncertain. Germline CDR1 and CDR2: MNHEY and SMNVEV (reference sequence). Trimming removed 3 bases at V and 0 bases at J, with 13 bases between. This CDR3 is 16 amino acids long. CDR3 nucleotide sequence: TGTGCCAGCAGTTTGGCCGGCAGGATCAGCACAGATACGCAGTATTTT. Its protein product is CASSLAGRISTDTQYF.

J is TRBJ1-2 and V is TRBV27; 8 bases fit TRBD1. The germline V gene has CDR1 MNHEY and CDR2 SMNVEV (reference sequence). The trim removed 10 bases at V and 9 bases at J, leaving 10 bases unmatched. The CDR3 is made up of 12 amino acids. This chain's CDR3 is CATGQVGGRYTF. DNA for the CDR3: TGTGCCACGGGACAGGTCGGGGGTCGCTACACCTTC.

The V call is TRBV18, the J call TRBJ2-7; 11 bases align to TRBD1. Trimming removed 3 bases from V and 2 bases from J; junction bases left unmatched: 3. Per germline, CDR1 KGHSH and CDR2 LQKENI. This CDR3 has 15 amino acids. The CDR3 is CASSPGQGGTYEQYF. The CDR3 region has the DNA TGTGCCAGCTCACCGGGACAGGGGGGAACCTACGAGCAGTACTTC. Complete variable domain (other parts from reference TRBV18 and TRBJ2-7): NAGVMQNPRHLVRRRGQEARLRCSPMKGHSHVYWYRQLPEEGLKFMVYLQKENIIDESGMPKERFSAEFPKEGPSILRIQQVVRGDSAAYFCASSPGQGGTYEQYFGPGTRLTVT.

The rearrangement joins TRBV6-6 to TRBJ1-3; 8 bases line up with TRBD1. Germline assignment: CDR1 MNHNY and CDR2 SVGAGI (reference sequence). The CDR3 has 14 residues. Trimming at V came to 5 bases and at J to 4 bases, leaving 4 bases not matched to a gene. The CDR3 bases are TGTGCCAGCAGTACCGACAGGGGAGGAAACACCATATATTTT. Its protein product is CASSTDRGGNTIYF.

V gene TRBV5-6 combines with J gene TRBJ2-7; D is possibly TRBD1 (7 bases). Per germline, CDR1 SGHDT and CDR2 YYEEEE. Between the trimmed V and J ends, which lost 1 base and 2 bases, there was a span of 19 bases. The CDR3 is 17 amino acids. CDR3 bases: TGTGCCAGCAGCTTGTTGGAGGGGGCTTACGTGGCCTACGAGCAGTACTTC. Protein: CASSLLEGAYVAYEQYF.

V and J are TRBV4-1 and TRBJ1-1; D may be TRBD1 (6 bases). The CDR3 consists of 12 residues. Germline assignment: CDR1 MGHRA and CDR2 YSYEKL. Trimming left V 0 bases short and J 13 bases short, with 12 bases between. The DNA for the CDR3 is TGCGCCAGCAGCCAAGACACAGGGAAAGATTTCTTT. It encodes CASSQDTGKDFF.

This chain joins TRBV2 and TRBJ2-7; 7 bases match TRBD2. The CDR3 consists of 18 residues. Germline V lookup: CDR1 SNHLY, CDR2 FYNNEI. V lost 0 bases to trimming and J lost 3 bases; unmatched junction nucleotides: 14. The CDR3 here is CASSEALGGGGRGYEQYF. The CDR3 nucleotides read TGTGCCAGCAGTGAAGCGCTTGGTGGGGGGGGACGGGGCTACGAGCAGTACTTC.

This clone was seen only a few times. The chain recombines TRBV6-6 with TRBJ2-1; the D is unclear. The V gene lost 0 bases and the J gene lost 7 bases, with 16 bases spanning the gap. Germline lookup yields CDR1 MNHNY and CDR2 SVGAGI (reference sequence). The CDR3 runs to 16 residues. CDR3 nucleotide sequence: TGTGCCAGCAGTTACTCTACCGGTCCCTATCCGAATGAGCAGTTCTTC. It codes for CASSYSTGPYPNEQFF.

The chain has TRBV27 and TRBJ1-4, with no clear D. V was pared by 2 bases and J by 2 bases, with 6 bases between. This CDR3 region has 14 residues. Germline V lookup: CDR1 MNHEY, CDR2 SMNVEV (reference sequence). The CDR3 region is CASSLLATNEKLFF. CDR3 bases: TGTGCCAGCAGTTTACTGGCCACTAATGAAAAACTGTTTTTT.

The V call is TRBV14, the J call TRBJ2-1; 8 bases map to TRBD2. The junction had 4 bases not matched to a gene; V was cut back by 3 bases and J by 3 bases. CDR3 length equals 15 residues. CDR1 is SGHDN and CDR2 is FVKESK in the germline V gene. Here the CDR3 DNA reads TGTGCCAGCAGCCATCTAGCGGGTGACTACAATGAGCAGTTCTTC. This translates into CASSHLAGDYNEQFF.

The CDR3 DNA sequence: TGTGCCAGCTCCGGGACAGCCAATGAGCAGTTCTTC. This gives the protein CASSGTANEQFF. V is TRBV7-9 and J is TRBJ2-1, with 7 bases aligning to TRBD1. Germline V gene lookup returns CDR1 SEHNR and CDR2 FQNEAQ (reference sequence). This CDR3 region has 12 residues. The J segment lost 6 bases and the V segment lost 8 bases, leaving 4 bases of the junction unmatched.

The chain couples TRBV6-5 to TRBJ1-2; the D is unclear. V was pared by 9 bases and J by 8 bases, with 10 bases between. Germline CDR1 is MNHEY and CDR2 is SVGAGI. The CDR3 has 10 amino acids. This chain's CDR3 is CASRGVGYTF. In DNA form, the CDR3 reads TGTGCCAGTCGGGGTGTCGGCTACACCTTC.

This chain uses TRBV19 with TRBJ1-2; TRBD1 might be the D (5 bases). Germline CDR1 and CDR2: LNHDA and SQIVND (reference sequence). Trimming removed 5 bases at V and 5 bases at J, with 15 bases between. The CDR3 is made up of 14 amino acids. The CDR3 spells CASSPGGTVYGYTF. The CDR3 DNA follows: TGTGCCAGTAGTCCTGGAGGGACCGTTTATGGCTACACCTTC.

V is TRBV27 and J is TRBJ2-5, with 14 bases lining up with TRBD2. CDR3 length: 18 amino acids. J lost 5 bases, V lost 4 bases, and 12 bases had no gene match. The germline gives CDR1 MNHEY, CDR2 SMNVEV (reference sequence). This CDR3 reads CASSWRQTSGRAGETQYF. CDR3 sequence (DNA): TGTGCCAGCAGTTGGAGACAGACTAGCGGGAGGGCCGGGGAGACCCAGTACTTC.

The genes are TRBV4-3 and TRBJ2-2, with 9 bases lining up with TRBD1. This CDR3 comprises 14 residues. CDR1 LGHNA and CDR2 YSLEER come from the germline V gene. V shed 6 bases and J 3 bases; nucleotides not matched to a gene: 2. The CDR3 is CASRQGAYTGELFF. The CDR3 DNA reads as TGCGCCAGCAGACAGGGGGCTTACACCGGGGAGCTGTTTTTT.

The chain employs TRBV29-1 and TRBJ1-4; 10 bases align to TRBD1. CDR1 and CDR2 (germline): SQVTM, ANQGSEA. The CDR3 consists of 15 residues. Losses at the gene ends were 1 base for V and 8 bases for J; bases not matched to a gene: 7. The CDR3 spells CSVEAGQGLNEKLFF. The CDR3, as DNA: TGCAGCGTTGAAGCGGGACAGGGGTTGAACGAAAAACTGTTTTTT.

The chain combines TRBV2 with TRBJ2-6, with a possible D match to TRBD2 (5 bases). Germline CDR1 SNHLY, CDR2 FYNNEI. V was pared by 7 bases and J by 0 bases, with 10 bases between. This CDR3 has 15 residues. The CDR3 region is CASIRERSGANVLTF. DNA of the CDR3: TGTGCCAGCATTAGGGAGCGCTCTGGGGCCAACGTCCTGACTTTC.

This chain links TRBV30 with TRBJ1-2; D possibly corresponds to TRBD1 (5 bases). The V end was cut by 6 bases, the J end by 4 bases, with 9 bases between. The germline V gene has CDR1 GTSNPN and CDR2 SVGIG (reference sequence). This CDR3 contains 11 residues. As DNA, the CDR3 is TGTGCCTGTTCGGGACTCTATGGCTACACCTTC. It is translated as CACSGLYGYTF.

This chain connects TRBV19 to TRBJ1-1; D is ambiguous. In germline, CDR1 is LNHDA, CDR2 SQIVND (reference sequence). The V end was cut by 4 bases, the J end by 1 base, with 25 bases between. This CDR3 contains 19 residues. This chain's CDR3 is CASSTPVSSREAANTEAFF. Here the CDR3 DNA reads TGTGCCAGTAGTACTCCCGTCAGTTCTCGGGAGGCGGCGAACACTGAAGCTTTCTTT.

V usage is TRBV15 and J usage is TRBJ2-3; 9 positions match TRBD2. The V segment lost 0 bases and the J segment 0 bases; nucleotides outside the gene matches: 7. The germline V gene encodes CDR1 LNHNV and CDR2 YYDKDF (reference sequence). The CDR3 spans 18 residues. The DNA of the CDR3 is TGTGCCACCAGCAGAGATTGGGCTAGCGGGACTAGCACAGATACGCAGTATTTT. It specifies CATSRDWASGTSTDTQYF. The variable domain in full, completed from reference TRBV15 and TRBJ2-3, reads DAMVIQNPRYQVTQFGKPVTLSCSQTLNHNVMYWYQQKSSQAPKLLFHYYDKDFNNEADTPDNFQSRRPNTSFCFLDIRSPGLGDTAMYLCATSRDWASGTSTDTQYFGPGTRLTVL.

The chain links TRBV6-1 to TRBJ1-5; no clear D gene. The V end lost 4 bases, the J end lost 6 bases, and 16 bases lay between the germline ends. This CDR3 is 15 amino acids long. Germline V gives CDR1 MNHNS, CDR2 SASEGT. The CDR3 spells CASSALKLPGQPQHF. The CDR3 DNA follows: TGTGCCAGCAGTGCCCTGAAACTACCTGGTCAGCCCCAGCATTTT.